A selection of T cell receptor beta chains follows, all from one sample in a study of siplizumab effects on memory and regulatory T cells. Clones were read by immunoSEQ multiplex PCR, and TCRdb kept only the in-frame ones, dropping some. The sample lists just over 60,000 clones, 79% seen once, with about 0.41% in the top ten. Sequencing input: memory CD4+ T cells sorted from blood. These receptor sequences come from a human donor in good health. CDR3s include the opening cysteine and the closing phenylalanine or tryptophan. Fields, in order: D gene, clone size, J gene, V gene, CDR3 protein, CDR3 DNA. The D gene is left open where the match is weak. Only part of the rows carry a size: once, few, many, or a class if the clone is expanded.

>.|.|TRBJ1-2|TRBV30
CAWSPPDFYGYTF
TGTGCCTGGAGTCCCCCCGATTTTTATGGCTACACCTTC
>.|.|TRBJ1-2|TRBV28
CASGTAIGGYTF
TGTGCCAGCGGCACGGCGATTGGGGGCTACACCTTC
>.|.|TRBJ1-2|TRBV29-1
CSVDDYGYTF
TGCAGCGTTGACGACTATGGCTACACCTTC
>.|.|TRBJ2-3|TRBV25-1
CASSDPRGSQYF
TGTGCCAGCAGTGATCCTCGGGGGTCGCAGTATTTT
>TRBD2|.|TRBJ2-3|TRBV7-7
CASSILAGITDTQYF
TGTGCCAGCAGCATCCTAGCGGGGATCACAGATACGCAGTATTTT
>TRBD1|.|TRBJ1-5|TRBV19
CASSGQGYSNQPQHF
TGTGCCAGTAGTGGACAGGGTTATAGCAATCAGCCCCAGCATTTT
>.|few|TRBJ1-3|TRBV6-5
CASSYTHNSGNTIYF
TGTGCCAGCAGTTACACCCACAACTCTGGAAACACCATATATTTT
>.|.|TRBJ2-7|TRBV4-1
CASSLDSSYEQYF
TGCGCCAGCAGCCTAGACAGTTCCTACGAGCAGTACTTC
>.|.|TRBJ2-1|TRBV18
CASSPRRGELNEQFF
TGTGCCAGCTCACCACGTCGCGGGGAGTTGAATGAGCAGTTCTTC
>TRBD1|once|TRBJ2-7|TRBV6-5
CASRRQGSEQYF
TGTGCCAGCAGAAGACAGGGGTCAGAGCAGTACTTC
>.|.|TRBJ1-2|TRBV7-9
CASSLNQVSQGWGYTF
TGTGCCAGCAGCTTAAACCAAGTCAGCCAAGGCTGGGGCTACACCTTC
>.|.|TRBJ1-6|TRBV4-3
CASSQELGQPSRSYNSPLHF
TGCGCCAGCAGCCAAGAATTGGGGCAGCCAAGTCGCTCCTATAATTCACCCCTCCACTTT
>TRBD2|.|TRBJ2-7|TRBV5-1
CASRGTTSYEQYF
TGCGCCAGCAGGGGGACTACTTCCTACGAGCAGTACTTC
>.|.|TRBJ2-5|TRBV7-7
CASSLEGTWGETQYF
TGTGCCAGCAGCTTAGAAGGGACCTGGGGGGAGACCCAGTACTTC
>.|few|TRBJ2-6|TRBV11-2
CASSLWEEVLTF
TGTGCCAGCAGCTTATGGGAAGAAGTCCTGACTTTC
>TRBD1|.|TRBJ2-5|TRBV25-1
CASRGQGGGETQYF
TGTGCCAGCAGGGGACAGGGCGGAGGAGAGACCCAGTACTTC
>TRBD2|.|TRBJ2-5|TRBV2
CASSEPYRGGWETQYF
TGTGCCAGCAGTGAACCCTATCGGGGGGGCTGGGAGACCCAGTACTTC
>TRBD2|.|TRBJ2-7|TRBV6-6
CASSPLPGGTYEQYF
TGTGCCAGCAGTCCCCTCCCCGGGGGGACCTACGAGCAGTACTTC
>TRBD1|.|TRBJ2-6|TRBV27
CASSTGQGRVLTF
TGTGCCAGCAGTACGGGACAGGGTCGGGTCCTGACTTTC
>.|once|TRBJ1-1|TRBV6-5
CASSSGQQGAFF
TGTGCCAGCAGCTCGGGCCAACAAGGGGCTTTCTTT
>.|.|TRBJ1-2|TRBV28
CASSVVGLRYGYTF
TGTGCCAGCAGTGTTGTGGGGTTGCGCTATGGCTACACCTTC
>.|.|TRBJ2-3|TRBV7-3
CASSSGTDTQYF
TGTGCCAGCAGCTCCGGCACAGATACGCAGTATTTT
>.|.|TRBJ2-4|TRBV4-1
CASSQDKAKNIQYF
TGCGCCAGCAGCCAAGATAAAGCCAAAAACATTCAGTACTTC
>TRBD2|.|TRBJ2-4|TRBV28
CASSLGLALAKNIQYF
TGTGCCAGCAGTTTGGGACTAGCGTTAGCCAAAAACATTCAGTACTTC
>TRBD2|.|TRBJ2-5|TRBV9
CASSALSGGQTQYF
TGTGCCAGCAGCGCCCTCAGCGGGGGGCAGACCCAGTACTTC
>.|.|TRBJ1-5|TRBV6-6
CASTSRHPNQPQHF
TGTGCCAGCACCTCAAGGCATCCCAATCAGCCCCAGCATTTT
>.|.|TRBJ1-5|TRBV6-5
CASSFQGSWQPQHF
TGTGCCAGCAGTTTCCAAGGTTCTTGGCAGCCCCAGCATTTT
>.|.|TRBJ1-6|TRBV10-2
CASSENSPLHF
TGCGCCAGCAGTGAGAATTCACCCCTCCACTTT
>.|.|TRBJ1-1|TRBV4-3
CASSQVWTVNTEAFF
TGCGCCAGCAGCCAAGTTTGGACAGTGAACACTGAAGCTTTCTTT
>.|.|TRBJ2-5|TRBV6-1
CASRGLRETQYF
TGTGCCAGCAGGGGCCTCCGAGAGACCCAGTACTTC
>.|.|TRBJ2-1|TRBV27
CASRPGSYNEQFF
TGTGCCAGCAGACCAGGCTCCTACAATGAGCAGTTCTTC
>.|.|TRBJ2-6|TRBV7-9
CASSLGDGRSHNVLTF
TGTGCCAGCAGCTTAGGGGACGGCCGTTCCCACAACGTCCTGACTTTC
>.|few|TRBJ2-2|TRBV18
CASSLGLNTGELFF
TGTGCCAGCTCACTCGGCCTGAACACCGGGGAGCTGTTTTTT
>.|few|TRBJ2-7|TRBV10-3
CAISARQDHEQYF
TGTGCCATCAGTGCTAGACAGGATCACGAGCAGTACTTC
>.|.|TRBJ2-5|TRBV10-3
CATRDGGGETQYF
TGTGCCACGAGGGACGGTGGGGGGGAGACCCAGTACTTC
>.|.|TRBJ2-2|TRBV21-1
CASSKEPWFEGGHRRWTGELFF
TGTGCCAGCAGCAAAGAACCGTGGTTTGAGGGGGGGCATCGAAGGTGGACCGGGGAGCTGTTTTTT
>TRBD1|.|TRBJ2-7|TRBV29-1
CSVLGTGVGEQYF
TGCAGCGTTCTCGGGACAGGGGTAGGCGAGCAGTACTTC
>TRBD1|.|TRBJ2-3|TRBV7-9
CASSLLTGPSTDTQYF
TGTGCCAGCAGCTTACTGACAGGGCCTAGCACAGATACGCAGTATTTT
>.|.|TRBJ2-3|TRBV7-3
CASSFYGGNTDTQYF
TGTGCCAGCAGCTTCTATGGAGGGAACACAGATACGCAGTATTTT
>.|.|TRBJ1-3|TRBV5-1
CASSLEPGTGNTIYF
TGCGCCAGCAGCTTGGAACCAGGGACTGGAAACACCATATATTTT
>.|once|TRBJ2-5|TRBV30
CAWSWGAEETQYF
TGTGCCTGGAGTTGGGGGGCTGAAGAGACCCAGTACTTC
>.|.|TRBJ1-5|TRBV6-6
CASSLSNQPQHF
TGTGCCAGCAGTCTCAGTAATCAGCCCCAGCATTTT
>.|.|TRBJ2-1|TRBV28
CASSLTSHNEQFF
TGTGCCAGCAGCCTAACTAGCCACAATGAGCAGTTCTTC
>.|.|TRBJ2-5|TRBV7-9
CASSPQLTARAETQYF
TGTGCCAGCAGCCCCCAGCTAACGGCCAGGGCAGAGACCCAGTACTTC
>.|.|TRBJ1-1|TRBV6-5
CASSYGMGGAEAFF
TGTGCCAGCAGTTACGGCATGGGGGGTGCTGAAGCTTTCTTT
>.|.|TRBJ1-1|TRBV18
CASSLSATRGGNTEAFF
TGTGCCAGCTCACTCAGTGCGACCAGGGGCGGGAACACTGAAGCTTTCTTT
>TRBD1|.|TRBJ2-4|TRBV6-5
CASSYGQGGAKNIQYF
TGTGCCAGCAGTTACGGACAGGGAGGAGCCAAAAACATTCAGTACTTC
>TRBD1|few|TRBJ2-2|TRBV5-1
CASSPWTGSSTGELFF
TGCGCCAGCAGCCCTTGGACAGGAAGTAGCACCGGGGAGCTGTTTTTT
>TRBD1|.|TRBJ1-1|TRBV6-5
CASSYSTGVRAFF
TGTGCCAGCAGTTACTCGACAGGGGTGCGGGCTTTCTTT
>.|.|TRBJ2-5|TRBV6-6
CASRDGSQETQYF
TGTGCCAGCAGGGACGGCAGCCAAGAGACCCAGTACTTC
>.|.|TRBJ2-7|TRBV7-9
CASSSRDGTYEQYF
TGTGCCAGCAGCTCCCGCGACGGCACCTACGAGCAGTACTTC
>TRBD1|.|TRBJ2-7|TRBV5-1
CASSLTGVSSYEQYF
TGCGCCAGCAGCTTGACAGGGGTTTCGTCCTACGAGCAGTACTTC
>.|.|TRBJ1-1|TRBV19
CASALLLGGGNTEAFF
TGTGCCAGTGCTCTTTTGTTGGGGGGCGGGAACACTGAAGCTTTCTTT
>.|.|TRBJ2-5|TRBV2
CASSESGSLWGTQYF
TGTGCCAGCAGTGAATCGGGCTCTCTTTGGGGGACCCAGTACTTC
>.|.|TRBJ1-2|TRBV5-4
CASSPAGRIYGYTF
TGTGCCAGCAGCCCGGCGGGCAGGATCTATGGCTACACCTTC
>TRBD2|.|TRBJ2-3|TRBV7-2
CASSYHGLAGDTDTQYF
TGTGCCAGCAGCTACCACGGACTAGCGGGGGACACAGATACGCAGTATTTT
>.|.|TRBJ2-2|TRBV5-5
CASSFSGRSFTGELFF
TGTGCCAGCAGCTTCTCGGGGAGGTCTTTCACCGGGGAGCTGTTTTTT
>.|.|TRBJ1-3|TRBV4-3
CASSGTGALGNTIYF
TGCGCCAGCAGCGGAACCGGGGCCCTCGGAAACACCATATATTTT
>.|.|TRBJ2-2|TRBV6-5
CASRRDTKFTGELFF
TGTGCCAGCAGGCGGGACACAAAATTCACCGGGGAGCTGTTTTTT